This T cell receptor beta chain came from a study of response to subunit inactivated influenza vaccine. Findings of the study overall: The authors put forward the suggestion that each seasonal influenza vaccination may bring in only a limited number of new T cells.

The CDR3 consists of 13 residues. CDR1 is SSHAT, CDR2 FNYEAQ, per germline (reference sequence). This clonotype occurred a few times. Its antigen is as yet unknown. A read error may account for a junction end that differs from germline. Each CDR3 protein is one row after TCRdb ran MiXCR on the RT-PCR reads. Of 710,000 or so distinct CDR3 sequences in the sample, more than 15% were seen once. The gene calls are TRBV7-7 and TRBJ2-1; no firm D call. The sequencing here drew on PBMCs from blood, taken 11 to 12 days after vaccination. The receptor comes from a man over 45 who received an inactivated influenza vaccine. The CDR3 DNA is TGTGCTAGCAGCATAGCTCGGGCGAGTGAGCAGTTCTTC. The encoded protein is CASSIARASEQFF.